The next 24 T cell receptor beta chains were all read from a single sample in a study of blood T cell repertoires in COVID-19. Profiled with immunoSEQ multiplex PCR; TCRdb holds only in-frame clones, not every one. The repertoire holds over 45,000 clones, with around 76% as singletons. Sample: peripheral blood. The receptor source for this set is a man in his forties or fifties with active or convalescent COVID-19.

This chain joins TRBV4-2 and TRBJ1-2, with 9 bases aligning to TRBD1. The germline V gene has CDR1 LGHNA and CDR2 YNFKEQ. The V gene end was trimmed by 2 bases and the J gene end by 5 bases; junction bases not matched to a gene: 3. The CDR3 consists of 14 residues. The CDR3 region has the DNA TGTGCCAGCAGCCAAATTGACAGGGGGTATGGCTACACCTTC. Amino acids: CASSQIDRGYGYTF.

The CDR3 DNA sequence: TGTGCCAGCAGCTTTATTGAGACTGAAGCTTTCTTT. It codes for CASSFIETEAFF. The rearrangement uses TRBV7-9 and TRBJ1-1; D is unresolved. The V end was cut by 3 bases, the J end by 5 bases, with 7 bases between. Germline V gives CDR1 SEHNR, CDR2 FQNEAQ (reference sequence). This CDR3 region has 12 residues.

The chain is built from TRBV18 and TRBJ1-1, with 8 bases matching TRBD1. CDR3 length: 12 residues. V shed 2 bases, J shed 10 bases, and the junction held 3 bases outside the gene matches. In germline, CDR1 is KGHSH, CDR2 LQKENI. The CDR3 DNA reads TGTGCCAGCTCACCAGGACAGGGTGGAGCTTTCTTT. It yields the protein CASSPGQGGAFF.

The chain carries TRBV6-5 and TRBJ2-7; 7 bases align to TRBD2. V lost 7 bases to trimming and J lost 3 bases; unmatched junction nucleotides: 9. Germline V gives CDR1 MNHEY, CDR2 SVGAGI. The CDR3 loop spans 14 amino acids. CDR3: CASTSWEGIYEQYF. The CDR3 region has the DNA TGTGCCAGCACCTCTTGGGAGGGGATCTACGAGCAGTACTTC.

J is TRBJ1-3 and V is TRBV9; possibly TRBD1 for D (5 bases). The CDR3 has 15 amino acids. CDR1 and CDR2 (germline): SGDLS, YYNGEE. The V gene lost 0 bases and the J gene lost 2 bases, with 9 bases spanning the gap. DNA of the CDR3: TGTGCCAGCAGCGTAGGTGGGGCCGCTGGAAACACCATATATTTT. This translates into CASSVGGAAGNTIYF.

The V and J genes are TRBV4-2 and TRBJ2-1, with a tentative D call TRBD2 (7 bases). Germline V gene sequence: CDR1 LGHNA, CDR2 YNFKEQ. The CDR3 has 14 residues. The germline V and J ends were trimmed by 2 bases and 7 bases, with 12 bases remaining between them. The CDR3 loop is CASSQTGGTNEQFF. In DNA form, the CDR3 reads TGTGCCAGCAGCCAAACGGGGGGCACAAATGAGCAGTTCTTC.

The chain combines TRBV5-1 with TRBJ2-3, with 13 bases that match TRBD2. Germline V gene data show CDR1 as SGHRS and CDR2 as YFSETQ. Germline trimming cut 3 bases from V and 5 bases from J; bases unmatched to any gene: 3. This CDR3 has 15 residues. In DNA, the CDR3 is TGCGCCAGCAGCTGGACTAGCGGGAGTAGAGATACGCAGTATTTT. Protein product: CASSWTSGSRDTQYF. The full variable domain, in which reference TRBV5-1 and TRBJ2-3 provide the parts outside the CDR3, is KAGVTQTPRYLIKTRGQQVTLSCSPISGHRSVSWYQQTPGQGLQFLFEYFSETQRNKGNFPGRFSGRQFSNSRSEMNVSTLELGDSALYLCASSWTSGSRDTQYFGPGTRLTVL.

The chain is built from TRBV5-4 and TRBJ1-1, with TRBD1 matching 9 bases. CDR1 is SGHNT and CDR2 is YYREEE in the germline V gene (reference sequence). J was trimmed by 1 base and V by 0 bases; bases with no gene match: 4. This CDR3 spans 16 amino acids. The CDR3 DNA reads as TGTGCCAGCAGCTTGGGACAGGGGGTGACGAACACTGAAGCTTTCTTT. Translating it yields CASSLGQGVTNTEAFF.

The rearrangement links TRBV4-2 to TRBJ2-1; TRBD2 agrees at 10 bases. In germline, CDR1 is LGHNA, CDR2 YNFKEQ. This CDR3 is built from 18 residues. The V segment lost 0 bases and the J segment 0 bases; nucleotides outside the gene matches: 5. The CDR3 sequence is CASSQDGAGGSSYNEQFF. The CDR3 region has the DNA TGTGCCAGCAGCCAAGACGGAGCGGGGGGGAGCTCCTACAATGAGCAGTTCTTC.

The V gene is TRBV9, the J gene TRBJ1-1, with D possibly being TRBD1 (5 bases). The V end lost 1 base, the J end lost 1 base, and 5 bases lay between the germline ends. The CDR3 sequence is 13 residues long. Germline lookup yields CDR1 SGDLS and CDR2 YYNGEE. The DNA for the CDR3 is TGTGCCAGCAGCGTACAGGGGAACACTGAAGCTTTCTTT. Translation: CASSVQGNTEAFF. The full variable domain, with the rest looked up from reference TRBV9 and TRBJ1-1, is DSGVTQTPKHLITATGQRVTLRCSPRSGDLSVYWYQQSLDQGLQFLIQYYNGEERAKGNILERFSAQQFPDLHSELNLSSLELGDSALYFCASSVQGNTEAFFGQGTRLTVV.

The chain has TRBV9 and TRBJ2-1; 9 bases fit TRBD1. V was pared by 2 bases and J by 1 base, with 1 base of the junction left unmatched. The CDR3 spans 15 residues. Per germline, CDR1 SGDLS and CDR2 YYNGEE. The CDR3 region has the DNA TGTGCCAGCAGCGTCGGGACAGGGTCCTACAATGAGCAGTTCTTC. Its translation: CASSVGTGSYNEQFF.

The rearrangement joins TRBV5-5 to TRBJ1-6, with TRBD1 as a possible D gene (5 bases). V was cut by 4 bases and J by 8 bases, with 13 bases left in between. Germline V gene data show CDR1 as SGHKS and CDR2 as YYEKEE (reference sequence). The CDR3 is made up of 14 amino acids. As DNA, the CDR3 is TGTGCCAGCAGCCGCGACAGCATAGATTCACCCCTCCACTTT. This gives the protein CASSRDSIDSPLHF.

The chain links TRBV18 to TRBJ2-7; 8 bases fit TRBD1. The CDR3 covers 12 residues. After removal of 8 bases from V and 2 bases from J, the junction contained 2 bases not matched to a gene. CDR1 is KGHSH and CDR2 is LQKENI in the germline V gene. The CDR3 sequence is CASRTGPYEQYF. CDR3 nucleotide sequence: TGTGCCAGCCGGACAGGGCCCTACGAGCAGTACTTC.

CDR3: CASSPGLAGFNEQFF. CDR3 coding DNA: TGTGCCAGCTCTCCGGGACTAGCGGGGTTCAATGAGCAGTTCTTC. J is TRBJ2-1 and V is TRBV18; TRBD2 matches 13 bases. V was clipped by 6 bases and J by 6 bases; unmatched bases: 5. CDR1 and CDR2 (germline): KGHSH, LQKENI. The CDR3 runs 15 residues.

V is TRBV7-3 and J is TRBJ2-5; the D gene is possibly TRBD2 (5 bases). The CDR3 contains 13 residues. Deletions cut 6 bases from V and 5 bases from J, with 13 bases between. Germline V gene lookup returns CDR1 SGHTA and CDR2 FQGTGA. In nucleotides, the CDR3 is TGTGCCAGCAGTTTTACCTGGGAGGAGACCCAGTACTTC. Translated, it gives CASSFTWEETQYF.

The chain carries TRBV25-1 and TRBJ2-1, with a tentative D call TRBD2 (5 bases). CDR1 and CDR2 (germline): MGHDK, SYGVNS. The CDR3 has 15 residues. Trimming took off 3 bases at V and 2 bases at J, with 11 bases between the two ends. The CDR3 region is CASSEARGPYNEQFF. CDR3 in DNA: TGTGCCAGCAGTGAGGCCCGGGGTCCCTACAATGAGCAGTTCTTC. Full variable domain (outside the CDR3, taken from reference TRBV25-1 and TRBJ2-1): EADIYQTPRYLVIGTGKKITLECSQTMGHDKMYWYQQDPGMELHLIHYSYGVNSTEKGDLSSESTVSRIRTEHFPLTLESARPSHTSQYLCASSEARGPYNEQFFGPGTRLTVL.

The chain joins TRBV9 to TRBJ2-1; TRBD1 matches at 9 bases. The CDR3 runs 17 residues. V lost 3 bases to trimming and J lost 3 bases; unmatched junction nucleotides: 10. The V gene's germline CDR1 is SGDLS and CDR2 YYNGEE. CDR3 nucleotide sequence: TGTGCCAGCAGCGACCTCTTTGAGGGACAGGGCTACAATGAGCAGTTCTTC. Encoded protein: CASSDLFEGQGYNEQFF.

The chain uses TRBV5-4 and TRBJ2-7; TRBD2 matches 7 bases. CDR3 length: 16 residues. Looked up from germline, CDR1 is SGHNT and CDR2 is YYREEE (reference sequence). V shed 0 bases, J shed 5 bases, and the junction held 11 bases outside the gene matches. The CDR3 region is CASSLAPRAGDDEQYF. The CDR3 DNA is TGTGCCAGCAGCTTGGCCCCGCGGGCGGGAGACGACGAGCAGTACTTC.

The chain combines TRBV2 with TRBJ2-7; 10 nucleotides line up with TRBD1. V was pared by 6 bases and J by 10 bases, with 9 bases of the junction left unmatched. The CDR3 runs 13 residues. Germline V gene sequence: CDR1 SNHLY, CDR2 FYNNEI. CDR3 DNA: TGTGCCAGCAGCCGGGACAGGGGCTACCTCCAGTACTTC. As protein: CASSRDRGYLQYF.

V usage is TRBV11-3 and J usage is TRBJ2-1; the match to TRBD2 covers 8 bases. V lost 3 bases to trimming and J lost 7 bases; unmatched junction nucleotides: 11. The germline V gene has CDR1 SGHNT and CDR2 YENEEA. The CDR3 totals 16 residues. CDR3: CASSLDWSGGGNEQFF. The CDR3 DNA reads TGTGCCAGCAGCTTGGACTGGAGCGGGGGAGGGAATGAGCAGTTCTTC.

This sequence joins TRBV5-5 and TRBJ1-5; 7 nucleotides agree with TRBD1. This CDR3 is 16 amino acids long. Trimming at V came to 5 bases and at J to 2 bases, leaving 10 bases not matched to a gene. Germline V lookup: CDR1 SGHKS, CDR2 YYEKEE (reference sequence). The CDR3 DNA follows: TGTGCCAGCAGTCATACAGGGGAGGAGGGCAATCAGCCCCAGCATTTT. Translation gives CASSHTGEEGNQPQHF.

The chain uses TRBV6-5 and TRBJ2-2; TRBD2 aligns across 10 bases. Unmatched junction bases numbered 7, after V lost 6 bases and J lost 6 bases. Per the germline V gene, CDR1 is MNHEY and CDR2 is SVGAGI. This CDR3 is 15 amino acids long. The CDR3 nucleotides read TGTGCCAGCAGCCCGGGACTAGCGCGTTCCGGGGAGCTGTTTTTT. The encoded protein is CASSPGLARSGELFF.

J is TRBJ1-5 and V is TRBV19; D is possibly TRBD1 (5 bases). From germline, CDR1 is LNHDA and CDR2 SQIVND (reference sequence). The CDR3 is 16 amino acids. V lost 10 bases and J lost 6, with 25 bases in between. CDR3 bases: TGTGCCACTCGGGGAGGGGCCCCGAAAGGCGGTCAGCCCCAGCATTTT. Its translation is CATRGGAPKGGQPQHF.

This sequence joins TRBV3-1 (or the pseudogene TRBV3-2) and TRBJ1-3; a possible D gene is TRBD1 (6 bases). The CDR3 totals 19 residues. Trimming shortened V by 2 bases and J by 0 bases, and 20 bases separated the two germline ends. In germline, CDR1 is LGHDT, CDR2 YNNKEL (reference sequence). The DNA for the CDR3 is TGTGCCAGCAGCCAAACCAGACAGGCCGGGACTACCTCTGGAAACACCATATATTTT. As protein: CASSQTRQAGTTSGNTIYF.